A single sample is the source of the 28 T cell receptor beta chains below, sequenced in a study of blood T cell repertoires in COVID-19. Method: immunoSEQ multiplex PCR; TCRdb's copy keeps in-frame clones and lacks some. The table records about 150,000 clones, 85% of them present only once. Material for sequencing was peripheral blood. These receptors all stem from a human donor with acute or convalescent COVID-19. The donor label of this sample is uncertain.

CDR3 protein: CASSSTPNTEAFF. CDR3 nucleotides: TGTGCCAGCAGCTCGACACCGAACACTGAAGCTTTCTTT. The chain has TRBV7-3 and TRBJ1-1; D gene uncertain. V gave up 4 bases and J gave up 1 base, with 7 bases separating them. The germline CDR1 and CDR2 sequences are SGHTA and FQGTGA. This CDR3 contains 13 residues.

The J gene is TRBJ1-2, the V gene TRBV28; D gene unclear. Looked up from germline, CDR1 is MDHEN and CDR2 is SYDVKM. V was shortened by 10 bases and J by 2 bases, with 11 bases between the two germline ends. This CDR3 has 12 amino acids. CDR3 sequence (DNA): TGTGCCACACCTGACATAAACTATGGCTACACCTTC. It translates to CATPDINYGYTF.

V gene TRBV7-3 combines with J gene TRBJ2-1, with 8 bases lining up with TRBD1. The junction had 11 bases not matched to a gene; V was cut back by 10 bases and J by 0 bases. The CDR3 is 16 residues long. From germline, CDR1 is SGHTA and CDR2 FQGTGA. CDR3 residues: CATPTGDISSYNEQFF. The CDR3, as DNA: TGTGCCACCCCGACAGGGGACATCAGCTCCTACAATGAGCAGTTCTTC.

The rearrangement uses TRBV28 and TRBJ1-1; 10 nucleotides agree with TRBD1. The CDR3 consists of 15 residues. V gave up 4 bases and J gave up 4 bases; unmatched junction bases: 6. Germline CDR1 is MDHEN and CDR2 is SYDVKM. Here the CDR3 DNA reads TGTGCCAGCAGTTCCGGGACAGGGGAGGGCACTGAAGCTTTCTTT. Translating gives CASSSGTGEGTEAFF. Based on the CDR3 plus reference TRBV28 and TRBJ1-1, the full variable domain is DVKVTQSSRYLVKRTGEKVFLECVQDMDHENMFWYRQDPGLGLRLIYFSYDVKMKEKGDIPEGYSVSREKKERFSLILESASTNQTSMYLCASSSGTGEGTEAFFGQGTRLTVV.

The chain employs TRBV29-1 and TRBJ2-7; 9 bases match TRBD1. Germline CDR1 reads SQVTM; CDR2 reads ANQGSEA. Losses at the gene ends were 6 bases for V and 2 bases for J; bases not matched to a gene: 8. CDR3 length: 14 amino acids. Here the CDR3 reads CSVTGTGNPYEQYF. The DNA for the CDR3 is TGCAGCGTGACCGGGACAGGGAACCCCTACGAGCAGTACTTC.

The chain carries TRBV30 and TRBJ2-2; perhaps TRBD2 as D (6 bases). V was pared by 5 bases and J by 7 bases, with 11 bases between. This CDR3 contains 12 residues. Germline assignment: CDR1 GTSNPN and CDR2 SVGIG (reference sequence). The CDR3 bases are TGTGCCTGGGGACGGGGGTACGGGGAGCTGTTTTTT. Translated, it gives CAWGRGYGELFF.

V usage is TRBV19 and J usage is TRBJ2-3, with D hard to call. V lost 6 bases and J 5 bases, leaving 12 bases between the germline ends. CDR3 length: 13 residues. In germline, CDR1 is LNHDA, CDR2 SQIVND (reference sequence). The CDR3: CASSFFWRDTQYF. In DNA form, the CDR3 reads TGTGCCAGTAGCTTCTTCTGGAGAGATACGCAGTATTTT.

This clone showed up just once. The CDR3 DNA is TGTGCCAGCAGCTTTGAACTAGCGGGAGCTGGGGAGCTGTTTTTT. This encodes CASSFELAGAGELFF. The gene calls are TRBV7-6 and TRBJ2-2, with 11 bases fitting TRBD2. Germline CDR1 and CDR2: SGHVS and FNYEAQ. Trimming removed 3 bases from V and 8 bases from J; junction bases left unmatched: 5. The CDR3 loop spans 15 amino acids.

CDR3 DNA: TGTGCCTGGAGTGTCGCCAGGGGTCTTGGCTACACCTTC. It yields the protein CAWSVARGLGYTF. J is TRBJ1-2 and V is TRBV30; D is possibly TRBD1 (6 bases). The CDR3 runs 13 residues. Looked up from germline, CDR1 is GTSNPN and CDR2 is SVGIG (reference sequence). The germline V and J ends were trimmed by 0 bases and 7 bases, with 12 bases remaining between them.

The chain employs TRBV4-1 and TRBJ1-1; D gene ambiguous. The V end lost 2 bases, the J end lost 1 base, and 2 bases lay between the germline ends. CDR1 is MGHRA, CDR2 YSYEKL, per germline. This CDR3 region has 12 residues. In DNA, the CDR3 is TGCGCCAGCAGCCAACAGAACACTGAAGCTTTCTTT. Translated, it gives CASSQQNTEAFF.

The chain couples TRBV12-5 to TRBJ2-2; D gene unclear. Trimming pared 5 bases from V and 10 bases from J, leaving 11 bases between. The CDR3 extends over 12 amino acids. CDR1 LGHNT and CDR2 FRNRAP come from the germline V gene. CDR3 sequence reads: CASGLLTAELFF. The CDR3 coding sequence is TGTGCTAGTGGTCTACTAACGGCGGAGCTGTTTTTT.

The chain employs TRBV28 and TRBJ2-3; no definite D call. The CDR3 is 13 amino acids. Germline CDR1 MDHEN, CDR2 SYDVKM. V dropped 2 bases and J dropped 0 bases, with 3 bases sitting between them. The CDR3 loop reads CASSLRSTDTQYF. CDR3 coding DNA: TGTGCCAGCAGTTTACGTAGCACAGATACGCAGTATTTT. Full variable domain (rest looked up from reference TRBV28 and TRBJ2-3): DVKVTQSSRYLVKRTGEKVFLECVQDMDHENMFWYRQDPGLGLRLIYFSYDVKMKEKGDIPEGYSVSREKKERFSLILESASTNQTSMYLCASSLRSTDTQYFGPGTRLTVL.

The CDR3: CASSVAEQGSGANVLTF. The CDR3 bases are TGTGCCAGCAGCGTAGCTGAACAGGGCTCTGGGGCCAACGTCCTGACTTTC. The V call is TRBV9, the J call TRBJ2-6; possible D gene TRBD1, 6 bases. Trimming removed 0 bases from V and 0 bases from J, with 10 bases in between. Germline V CDR1 and CDR2: SGDLS, YYNGEE. This CDR3 is 17 amino acids long.

V is TRBV7-7 and J is TRBJ2-7; 7 positions match TRBD1. Germline values: CDR1 SSHAT, CDR2 FNYEAQ (reference sequence). This CDR3 contains 12 residues. The J segment lost 1 base and the V segment lost 10 bases, leaving 4 bases of the junction unmatched. Here the CDR3 DNA reads TGTGCCAAGACAGGGACGTCCTACGAGCAGTACTTC. Translated, it gives CAKTGTSYEQYF.

This chain joins TRBV6-5 and TRBJ1-3; tentative D call: TRBD1 (6 bases). The CDR3 runs to 14 residues. V dropped 5 bases and J dropped 4 bases, with 12 bases sitting between them. CDR1 is MNHEY and CDR2 is SVGAGI in the germline V gene. In DNA form, the CDR3 reads TGTGCCAGCAGTCCACAGGGCCGCGGAAACACCATATATTTT. Its translation is CASSPQGRGNTIYF.

CDR3 coding DNA: TGTGCCAGCAGGGGTTCTGGACGGGATAATGAAAAACTGTTTTTT. Protein product: CASRGSGRDNEKLFF. V is TRBV6-5 and J is TRBJ1-4; D not certain. Trimming took 6 bases from V and 4 from J, leaving 15 bases between them. The germline gives CDR1 MNHEY, CDR2 SVGAGI. The length of the CDR3 is 15 residues.

This chain joins TRBV12-3 or TRBV12-4 and TRBJ2-1; tentative D call: TRBD2 (6 bases). The CDR3 length is 13 residues. With 4 bases removed from V and 5 bases from J, the gap between germline ends came to 9 bases. The CDR3 loop is CASSYREDNEQFF. The CDR3 DNA reads as TGTGCCAGCAGTTATAGGGAGGACAATGAGCAGTTCTTC.

The rearrangement joins TRBV28 to TRBJ2-2; weak D call: TRBD2 (6 bases). This CDR3 is built from 16 residues. V shed 6 bases and J shed 3 bases, with 17 bases lying between them. Germline V gene lookup returns CDR1 MDHEN and CDR2 SYDVKM. CDR3 amino acids: CASSRPGGMDTGELFF. DNA for the CDR3: TGTGCCAGCAGCCGCCCAGGCGGGATGGACACCGGGGAGCTGTTTTTT.

This clone appeared once. The genes are TRBV18 and TRBJ1-5; D is unclear. CDR1 KGHSH and CDR2 LQKENI come from the germline V gene. The CDR3 loop spans 12 amino acids. Trimming took 4 bases from V and 7 from J, leaving 8 bases between them. Here the CDR3 reads CASSQGDQPQHF. The CDR3, as DNA: TGTGCCAGCTCACAGGGAGACCAGCCCCAGCATTTT.

The J gene is TRBJ2-1, the V gene TRBV3-1 (or the pseudogene TRBV3-2); 7 bases line up with TRBD2. The V and J ends lost 1 base and 6 bases, in that order; junction bases with no gene match: 0. Germline V gene lookup returns CDR1 LGHDT and CDR2 YNNKEL (reference sequence). The CDR3 totals 13 residues. CDR3 nucleotide sequence: TGTGCCAGCAGCCAAGGGACTAGCAATGAGCAGTTCTTC. Translated: CASSQGTSNEQFF.

The V and J genes are TRBV19 and TRBJ2-6, with TRBD1 matching over 8 bases. CDR1 LNHDA and CDR2 SQIVND come from the germline V gene (reference sequence). The CDR3 is made up of 18 amino acids. Unmatched junction bases numbered 12, after V lost 6 bases and J lost 2 bases. The CDR3 bases are TGTGCCAGTAGGTCTGGAGGACAGGGAGGTGCTGGGGCCAACGTCCTGACTTTC. Protein: CASRSGGQGGAGANVLTF.

This clone was observed a handful of times. The gene calls are TRBV2 and TRBJ1-5, with D perhaps matching TRBD1 (6 bases). CDR3 length: 17 residues. Per the germline V gene, CDR1 is SNHLY and CDR2 is FYNNEI. The V end lost 6 bases, the J end lost 4 bases, and 22 bases lay between the germline ends. In DNA, the CDR3 is TGTGCCAGCAGCTTGGGGGCAGGCATTGGGTCAAATCAGCCCCAGCATTTT. Its translation is CASSLGAGIGSNQPQHF. The entire variable domain, with the rest obtained from reference TRBV2 and TRBJ1-5, is as follows: EPEVTQTPSHQVTQMGQEVILRCVPISNHLYFYWYRQILGQKVEFLVSFYNNEISEKSEIFDDQFSVERPDGSNFTLKIRSTKLEDSAMYFCASSLGAGIGSNQPQHFGDGTRLSIL.

The chain employs TRBV30 and TRBJ2-7, with 9 bases identical to TRBD1. CDR1 and CDR2 (germline): GTSNPN, SVGIG (reference sequence). V was pared by 1 base and J by 5 bases, with 0 bases of the junction left unmatched. This CDR3 is built from 12 residues. CDR3 sequence: CAWSGTGDEQYV. The CDR3 DNA is TGTGCCTGGAGTGGGACAGGGGACGAGCAGTACGTC.

The sample holds a few counts of this clone. The V gene is TRBV7-2, the J gene TRBJ2-1, with D hard to call. CDR3 size: 12 residues. Deletions cut 5 bases from V and 11 bases from J, with 13 bases between. Germline CDR1 reads SGHTA; CDR2 reads FQGNSA. Here the CDR3 reads CASSPEAGKQFF. CDR3 DNA sequence: TGTGCCAGCAGCCCTGAGGCCGGAAAGCAGTTCTTC.

The chain uses TRBV5-6 and TRBJ2-7; D is possibly TRBD1 (5 bases). Trimming took off 1 base at V and 6 bases at J, with 17 bases between the two ends. The CDR3 totals 15 residues. Looked up from germline, CDR1 is SGHDT and CDR2 is YYEEEE. This chain's CDR3 is CASSLYGAGKSEQYF. The CDR3 nucleotides are TGTGCCAGCAGCTTGTATGGTGCAGGGAAGAGCGAGCAGTACTTC.

This chain connects TRBV27 to TRBJ2-7; D not certain. CDR3 size: 13 residues. Germline assignment: CDR1 MNHEY and CDR2 SMNVEV (reference sequence). The V end was cut by 3 bases, the J end by 3 bases, with 9 bases between. The CDR3 DNA follows: TGTGCCAGCAGTTTTTCAGCGAGCTACGAGCAGTACTTC. Translation gives CASSFSASYEQYF.

This clone was seen once. This chain connects TRBV6-6 to TRBJ2-1; 12 bases align to TRBD2. The CDR3 has 17 amino acids. The germline gives CDR1 MNHNY, CDR2 SVGAGI (reference sequence). Unmatched junction bases numbered 11, after V lost 5 bases and J lost 6 bases. Here the CDR3 DNA reads TGTGCCAGCAGTCCTCAGCTAGCGGGAGGGCCCCTCAATGAGCAGTTCTTC. It yields the protein CASSPQLAGGPLNEQFF.

The chain combines TRBV11-3 with TRBJ2-3; the D gene is possibly TRBD2 (6 bases). Trimming removed 5 bases at V and 2 bases at J, with 11 bases between. In germline, CDR1 is SGHNT, CDR2 YENEEA. This CDR3 is 14 amino acids long. The CDR3 DNA is TGTGCCAGCAGCCTGGGGGGACCCACAGATACGCAGTATTTT. This codes for CASSLGGPTDTQYF.